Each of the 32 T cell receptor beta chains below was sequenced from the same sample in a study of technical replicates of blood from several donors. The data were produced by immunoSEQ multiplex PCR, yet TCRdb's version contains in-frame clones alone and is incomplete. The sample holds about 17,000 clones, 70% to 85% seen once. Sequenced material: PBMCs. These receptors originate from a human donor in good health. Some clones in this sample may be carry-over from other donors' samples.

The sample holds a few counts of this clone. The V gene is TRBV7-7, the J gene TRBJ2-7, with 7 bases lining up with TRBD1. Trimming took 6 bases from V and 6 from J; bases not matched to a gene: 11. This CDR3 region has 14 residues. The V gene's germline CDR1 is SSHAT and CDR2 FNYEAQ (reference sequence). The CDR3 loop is CASSRRTGSGEQYF. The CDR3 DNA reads TGTGCCAGCAGTAGGAGGACAGGTTCAGGCGAGCAGTACTTC.

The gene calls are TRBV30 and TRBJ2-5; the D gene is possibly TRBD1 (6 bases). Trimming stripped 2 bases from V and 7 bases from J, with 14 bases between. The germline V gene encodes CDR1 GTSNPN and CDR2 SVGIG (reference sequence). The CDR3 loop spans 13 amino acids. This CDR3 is CAWSRVGAGTQYF. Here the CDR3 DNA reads TGTGCCTGGAGTCGGGTGGGGGCCGGGACCCAGTACTTC. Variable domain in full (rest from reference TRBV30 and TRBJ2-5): SQTIHQWPATLVQPVGSPLSLECTVEGTSNPNLYWYRQAAGRGLQLLFYSVGIGQISSEVPQNLSASRPQDRQFILSSKKLLLSDSGFYLCAWSRVGAGTQYFGPGTRLLVL.

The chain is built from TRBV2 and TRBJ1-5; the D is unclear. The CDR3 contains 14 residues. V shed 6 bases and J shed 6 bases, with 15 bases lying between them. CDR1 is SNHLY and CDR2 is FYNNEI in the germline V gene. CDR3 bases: TGTGCCAGCAGGACAACCAACCACGGTCAGCCCCAGCATTTT. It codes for CASRTTNHGQPQHF.

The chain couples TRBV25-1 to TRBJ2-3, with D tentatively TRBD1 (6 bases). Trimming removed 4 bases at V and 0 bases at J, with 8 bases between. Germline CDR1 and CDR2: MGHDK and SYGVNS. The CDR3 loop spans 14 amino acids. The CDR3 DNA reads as TGTGCCAGCAGTGTAGGACAGAGCACAGATACGCAGTATTTT. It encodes CASSVGQSTDTQYF.

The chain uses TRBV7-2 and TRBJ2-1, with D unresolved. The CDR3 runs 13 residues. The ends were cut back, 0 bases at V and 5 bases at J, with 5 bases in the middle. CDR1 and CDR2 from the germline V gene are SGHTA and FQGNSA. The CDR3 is CASSLAPNNEQFF. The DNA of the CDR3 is TGTGCCAGCAGCTTAGCTCCCAACAATGAGCAGTTCTTC.

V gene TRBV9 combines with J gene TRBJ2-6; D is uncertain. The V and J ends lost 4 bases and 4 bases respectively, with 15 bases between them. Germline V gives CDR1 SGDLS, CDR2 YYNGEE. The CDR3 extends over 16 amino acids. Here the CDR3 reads CASSRDDTAGANVLTF. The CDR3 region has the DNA TGTGCCAGCAGCCGAGACGACACAGCCGGGGCCAACGTCCTGACTTTC.

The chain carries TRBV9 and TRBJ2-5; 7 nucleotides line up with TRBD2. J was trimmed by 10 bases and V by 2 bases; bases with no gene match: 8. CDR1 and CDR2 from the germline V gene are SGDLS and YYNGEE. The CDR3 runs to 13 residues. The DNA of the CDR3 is TGTGCCAGCAGCGTTGGGACTACCAGAGACCAGTACTTC. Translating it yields CASSVGTTRDQYF.

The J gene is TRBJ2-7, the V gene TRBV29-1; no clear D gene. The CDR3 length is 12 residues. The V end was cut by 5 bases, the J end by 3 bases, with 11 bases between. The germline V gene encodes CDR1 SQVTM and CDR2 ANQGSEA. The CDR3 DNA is TGCAGCGTTCGCATACCCTACTACGAGCAGTACTTC. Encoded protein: CSVRIPYYEQYF.

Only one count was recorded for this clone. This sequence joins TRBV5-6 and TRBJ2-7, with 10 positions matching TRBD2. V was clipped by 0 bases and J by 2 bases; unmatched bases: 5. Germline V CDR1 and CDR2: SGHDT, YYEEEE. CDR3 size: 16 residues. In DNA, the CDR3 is TGTGCCAGCAGCTTGGGTCCAGCGGGAGGGGCCTACGAGCAGTACTTC. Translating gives CASSLGPAGGAYEQYF.

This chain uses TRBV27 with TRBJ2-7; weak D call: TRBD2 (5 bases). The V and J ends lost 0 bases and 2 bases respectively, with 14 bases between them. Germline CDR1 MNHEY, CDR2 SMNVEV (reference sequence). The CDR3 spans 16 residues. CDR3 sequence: CASSLSPEGNPYEQYF. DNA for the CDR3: TGTGCCAGCAGTTTATCCCCAGAGGGTAACCCCTACGAGCAGTACTTC.

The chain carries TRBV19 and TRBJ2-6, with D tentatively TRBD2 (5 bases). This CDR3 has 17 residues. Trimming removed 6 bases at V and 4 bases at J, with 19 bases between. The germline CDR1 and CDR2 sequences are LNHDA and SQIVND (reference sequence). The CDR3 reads CASSRGKAVKGANVLTF. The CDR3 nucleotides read TGTGCCAGTAGCCGAGGGAAGGCGGTGAAAGGGGCCAACGTCCTGACTTTC. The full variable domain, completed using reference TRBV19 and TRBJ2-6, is DGGITQSPKYLFRKEGQNVTLSCEQNLNHDAMYWYRQDPGQGLRLIYYSQIVNDFQKGDIAEGYSVSREKKESFPLTVTSAQKNPTAFYLCASSRGKAVKGANVLTFGAGSRLTVL.

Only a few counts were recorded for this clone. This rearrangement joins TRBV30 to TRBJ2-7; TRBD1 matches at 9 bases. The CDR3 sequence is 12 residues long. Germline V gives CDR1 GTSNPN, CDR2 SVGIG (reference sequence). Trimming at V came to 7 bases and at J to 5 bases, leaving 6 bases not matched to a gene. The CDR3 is CAFGQGNHEQYF. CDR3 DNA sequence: TGTGCCTTTGGACAGGGGAACCACGAGCAGTACTTC.

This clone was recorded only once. The CDR3 DNA is TGCAGCGTTGACTACAAAGTGTACAGGAATGAGCAGTTCTTC. Translation: CSVDYKVYRNEQFF. The chain recombines TRBV29-1 with TRBJ2-1; tentatively, D is TRBD1 (5 bases). The germline CDR1 and CDR2 sequences are SQVTM and ANQGSEA. Trimming cost V 3 bases and J 7 bases, with 16 bases left between them. The CDR3 covers 14 residues.

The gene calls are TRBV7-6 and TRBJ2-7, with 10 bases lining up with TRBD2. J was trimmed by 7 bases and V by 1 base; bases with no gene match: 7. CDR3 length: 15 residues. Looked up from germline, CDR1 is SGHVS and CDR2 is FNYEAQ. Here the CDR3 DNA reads TGTGCCAGCAGCTTAGAGAGCCTAGCGGGAGTAGAGCAGTACTTC. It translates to CASSLESLAGVEQYF.

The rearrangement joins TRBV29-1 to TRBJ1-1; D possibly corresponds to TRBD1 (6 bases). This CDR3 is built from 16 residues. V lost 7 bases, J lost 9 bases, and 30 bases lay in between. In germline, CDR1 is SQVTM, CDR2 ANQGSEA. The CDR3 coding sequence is TGCAGCGCCGACGGGGAGGGGGGCGCAGGGAGAGAACAAGCTTTCTTT. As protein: CSADGEGGAGREQAFF.

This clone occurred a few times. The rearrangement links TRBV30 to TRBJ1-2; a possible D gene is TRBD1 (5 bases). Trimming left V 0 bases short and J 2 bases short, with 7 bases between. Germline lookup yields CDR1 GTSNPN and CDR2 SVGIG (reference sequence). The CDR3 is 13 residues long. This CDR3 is CAWSVRQNYGYTF. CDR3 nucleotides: TGTGCCTGGAGTGTAAGACAGAACTATGGCTACACCTTC.

The CDR3: CASSLTGQGLAKNIQYF. CDR3 nucleotide sequence: TGTGCCAGCAGCCTAACTGGACAGGGGCTAGCCAAAAACATTCAGTACTTC. The rearrangement links TRBV5-4 to TRBJ2-4; 9 nucleotides match TRBD1. J was trimmed by 0 bases and V by 4 bases; bases with no gene match: 8. Germline CDR1 SGHNT, CDR2 YYREEE (reference sequence). This CDR3 contains 17 residues.

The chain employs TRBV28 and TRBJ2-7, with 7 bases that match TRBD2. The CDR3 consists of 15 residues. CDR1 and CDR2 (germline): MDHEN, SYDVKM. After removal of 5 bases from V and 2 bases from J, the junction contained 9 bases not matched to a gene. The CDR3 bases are TGTGCCAGCAGTCCCCTCCCTAGCGGAGCCTACGAGCAGTACTTC. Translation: CASSPLPSGAYEQYF.

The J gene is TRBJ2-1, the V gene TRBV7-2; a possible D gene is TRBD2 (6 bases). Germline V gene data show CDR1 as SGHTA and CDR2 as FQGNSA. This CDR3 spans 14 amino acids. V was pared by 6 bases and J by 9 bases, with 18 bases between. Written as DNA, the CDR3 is TGTGCCAGCAGGTGGGACTCAACCGGGGGTGAGCAGTTCTTC. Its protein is CASRWDSTGGEQFF.

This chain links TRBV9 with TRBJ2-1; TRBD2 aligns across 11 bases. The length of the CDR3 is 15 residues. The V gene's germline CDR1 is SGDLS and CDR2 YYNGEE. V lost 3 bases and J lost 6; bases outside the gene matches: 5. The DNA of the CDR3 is TGTGCCAGCAGCGGGGGACTAGCGGAGCTCAATGAGCAGTTCTTC. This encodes CASSGGLAELNEQFF.

The CDR3 here is CASSLAGNEKLFF. The CDR3 DNA is TGCGCCAGCAGCTTGGCCGGGAATGAAAAACTGTTTTTT. The chain employs TRBV5-1 and TRBJ1-4, with D hard to call. Germline lookup yields CDR1 SGHRS and CDR2 YFSETQ. There are 13 residues in the CDR3. V was clipped by 0 bases and J by 5 bases, with 5 bases between them.

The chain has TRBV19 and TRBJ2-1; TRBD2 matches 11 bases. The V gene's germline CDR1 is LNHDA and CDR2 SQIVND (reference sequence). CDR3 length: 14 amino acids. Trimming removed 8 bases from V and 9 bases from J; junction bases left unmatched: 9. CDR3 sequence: CASDTSGRKGEQFF. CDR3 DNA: TGTGCCAGTGATACTAGCGGGAGAAAGGGTGAGCAGTTCTTC.

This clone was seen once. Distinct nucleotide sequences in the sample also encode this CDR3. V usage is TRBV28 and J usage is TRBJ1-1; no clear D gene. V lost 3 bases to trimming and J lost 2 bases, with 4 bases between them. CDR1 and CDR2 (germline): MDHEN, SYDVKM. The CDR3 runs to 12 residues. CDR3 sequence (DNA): TGTGCCAGCAGTTTCCAAAACACTGAAGCTTTCTTT. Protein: CASSFQNTEAFF.

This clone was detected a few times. The CDR3 here is CASAWGRTNEKLFF. The CDR3 nucleotides read TGTGCCAGTGCTTGGGGGCGAACTAATGAAAAACTGTTTTTT. J is TRBJ1-4 and V is TRBV19; a weak D match, TRBD1 (6 bases). CDR1 is LNHDA, CDR2 SQIVND, per germline (reference sequence). The V gene lost 8 bases and the J gene lost 1 base, with 11 bases spanning the gap. CDR3 size: 14 residues.

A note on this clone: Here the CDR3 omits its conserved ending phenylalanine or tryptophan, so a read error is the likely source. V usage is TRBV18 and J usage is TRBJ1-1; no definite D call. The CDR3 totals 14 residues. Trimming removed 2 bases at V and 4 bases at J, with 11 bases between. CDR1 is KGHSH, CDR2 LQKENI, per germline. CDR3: CASSPTVHVTEAFL. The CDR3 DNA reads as TGTGCCAGCTCACCAACAGTACACGTCACTGAAGCTTTCCTT.

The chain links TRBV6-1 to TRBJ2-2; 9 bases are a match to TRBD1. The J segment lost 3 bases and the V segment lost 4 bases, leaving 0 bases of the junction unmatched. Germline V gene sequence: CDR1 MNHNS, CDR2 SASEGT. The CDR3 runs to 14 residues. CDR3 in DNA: TGTGCCAGCAGTGGACAGGGGGACACCGGGGAGCTGTTTTTT. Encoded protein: CASSGQGDTGELFF.

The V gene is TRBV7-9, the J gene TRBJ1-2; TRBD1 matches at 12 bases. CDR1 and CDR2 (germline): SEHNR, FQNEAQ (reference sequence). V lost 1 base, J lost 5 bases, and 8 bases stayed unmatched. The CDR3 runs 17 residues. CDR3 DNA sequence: TGTGCCAGCAGCTTAGAAGGGACAGGGGGCTCCCTATATGGCTACACCTTC. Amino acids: CASSLEGTGGSLYGYTF.

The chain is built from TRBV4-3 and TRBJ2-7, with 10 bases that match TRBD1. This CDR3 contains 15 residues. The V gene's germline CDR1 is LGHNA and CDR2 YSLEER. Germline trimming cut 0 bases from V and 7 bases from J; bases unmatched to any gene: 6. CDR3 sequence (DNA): TGCGCCAGCAGCCAAGATCGGGGACAGGGGTGGGAGCAGTACTTC. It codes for CASSQDRGQGWEQYF.

The CDR3 DNA reads TGTGCCAGCAGCCAAGTAGGACTAGCGGGTGACTCCTACGAGCAGTACTTC. It is translated as CASSQVGLAGDSYEQYF. J is TRBJ2-7 and V is TRBV4-2; 11 bases are a match to TRBD2. The CDR3 extends over 17 amino acids. The germline gives CDR1 LGHNA, CDR2 YNFKEQ. V shed 1 base and J 0 bases; nucleotides not matched to a gene: 5.

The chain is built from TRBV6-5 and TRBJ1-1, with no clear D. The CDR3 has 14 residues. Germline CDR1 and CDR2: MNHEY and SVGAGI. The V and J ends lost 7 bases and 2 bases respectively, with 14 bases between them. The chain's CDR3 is CASTPPGRNTEAFF. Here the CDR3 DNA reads TGTGCCAGCACTCCACCGGGGAGAAACACTGAAGCTTTCTTT.

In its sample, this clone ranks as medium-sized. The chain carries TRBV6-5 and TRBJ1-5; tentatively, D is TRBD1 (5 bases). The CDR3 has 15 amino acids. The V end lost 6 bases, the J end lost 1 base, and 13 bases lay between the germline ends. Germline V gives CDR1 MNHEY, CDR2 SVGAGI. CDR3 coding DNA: TGTGCCAGCAGGGGGGGTGTAGGGAGCAATCAGCCCCAGCATTTT. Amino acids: CASRGGVGSNQPQHF.

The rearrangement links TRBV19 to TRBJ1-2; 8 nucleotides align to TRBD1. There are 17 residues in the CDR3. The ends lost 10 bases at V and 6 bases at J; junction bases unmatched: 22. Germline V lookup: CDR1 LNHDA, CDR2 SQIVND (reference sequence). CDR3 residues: CATRGRQGRDFGHGYTF. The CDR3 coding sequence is TGTGCCACAAGAGGGAGACAGGGGCGAGATTTTGGGCATGGCTACACCTTC.